These 4 T cell receptor beta chains share one sample of origin, sequenced in a study of blood T cell repertoires in COVID-19 (dated by TCRdb to 2018 to 2020). Library construction relied on the immunoSEQ multiplex PCR assay. TCRdb took over this immuneACCESS table, retaining in-frame rearrangements with V and J assigned. Such tables are incomplete; in checked studies, under half of the missing clones stem from an unresolved V gene, and the remainder is unexplained. This sample lists about 310,000 clones; 75% to 90% were detected once. Over 8% of the sample rests with the top ten. The material sequenced was PBMCs or T cells enriched from blood (not recorded which). All receptors derive from a woman in her thirties or forties who had recovered from COVID-19.

The gene calls are TRBV29-1 and TRBJ2-7; TRBD2 is a possible D gene (5 bases). Germline CDR1 SQVTM, CDR2 ANQGSEA. The CDR3 loop spans 11 amino acids. Trimming shortened V by 4 bases and J by 5 bases, and 9 bases separated the two germline ends. Here the CDR3 DNA reads TGCAGCGTTGTGGGAGTCCACGAGCAGTACTTC. It yields the protein CSVVGVHEQYF.

V gene TRBV3-1 (or the pseudogene TRBV3-2) combines with J gene TRBJ1-1, with D perhaps matching TRBD1 (5 bases). CDR1 LGHDT and CDR2 YNNKEL come from the germline V gene (reference sequence). Trimming took 4 bases from V and 2 from J, leaving 8 bases between them. The CDR3 has 13 residues. CDR3 DNA sequence: TGTGCCAGCAGCCTACAGGTAAACACTGAAGCTTTCTTT. It specifies CASSLQVNTEAFF.

The V call is TRBV2, the J call TRBJ1-2, with 8 nucleotides matching TRBD1. The CDR3 sequence is 15 residues long. V lost 2 bases to trimming and J lost 8 bases; unmatched junction nucleotides: 10. Germline values: CDR1 SNHLY, CDR2 FYNNEI. The CDR3 sequence: CASSETGGLGPGYTF. As DNA, the CDR3 is TGTGCCAGCAGTGAAACAGGGGGGTTAGGTCCGGGCTACACCTTC.

This chain uses TRBV4-2 with TRBJ2-7, with TRBD2 identical over 8 bases. The V gene's germline CDR1 is LGHNA and CDR2 YNFKEQ. The junction had 6 bases not matched to a gene; V was cut back by 7 bases and J by 1 base. CDR3 length: 14 amino acids. The CDR3 is CASMNLAGSYEQYF. CDR3 nucleotide sequence: TGTGCCAGCATGAATTTAGCGGGATCCTACGAGCAGTACTTC.